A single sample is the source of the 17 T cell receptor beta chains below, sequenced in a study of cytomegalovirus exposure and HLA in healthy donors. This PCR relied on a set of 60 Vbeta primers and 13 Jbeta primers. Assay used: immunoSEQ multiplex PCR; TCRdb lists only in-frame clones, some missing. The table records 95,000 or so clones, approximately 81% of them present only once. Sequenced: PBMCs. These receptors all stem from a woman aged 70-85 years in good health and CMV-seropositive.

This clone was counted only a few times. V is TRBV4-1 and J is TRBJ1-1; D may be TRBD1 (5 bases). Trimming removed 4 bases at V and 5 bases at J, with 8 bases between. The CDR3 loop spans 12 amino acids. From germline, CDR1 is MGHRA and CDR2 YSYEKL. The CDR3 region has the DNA TGCGCCAGCAGCCCTCAGGGTACTGAAGCTTTCTTT. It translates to CASSPQGTEAFF.

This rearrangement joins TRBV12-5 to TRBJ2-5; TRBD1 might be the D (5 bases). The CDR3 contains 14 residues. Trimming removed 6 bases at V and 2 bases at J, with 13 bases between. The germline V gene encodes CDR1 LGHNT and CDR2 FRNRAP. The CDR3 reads CASGLQDTQETQYF. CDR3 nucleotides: TGTGCTAGTGGCCTACAGGATACTCAAGAGACCCAGTACTTC.

Here the CDR3 DNA reads TGTGCCAGCAGCGTAGACAGTAACAATCAGCCCCAGCATTTT. Protein product: CASSVDSNNQPQHF. The V gene is TRBV9, the J gene TRBJ1-5; D unresolved. The V gene lost 0 bases and the J gene lost 3 bases, with 7 bases spanning the gap. This CDR3 region has 14 residues. Germline CDR1 SGDLS, CDR2 YYNGEE.

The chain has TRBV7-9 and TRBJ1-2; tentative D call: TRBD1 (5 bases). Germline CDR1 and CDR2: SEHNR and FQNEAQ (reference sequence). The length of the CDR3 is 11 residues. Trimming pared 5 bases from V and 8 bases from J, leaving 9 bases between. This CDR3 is CASSITGGYTF. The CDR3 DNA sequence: TGTGCCAGCAGCATCACAGGAGGCTACACCTTC.

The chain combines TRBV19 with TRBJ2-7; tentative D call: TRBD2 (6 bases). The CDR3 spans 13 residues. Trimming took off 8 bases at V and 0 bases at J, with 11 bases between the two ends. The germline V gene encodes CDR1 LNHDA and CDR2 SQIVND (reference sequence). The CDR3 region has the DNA TGTGCCAGTGGGGACGGGAGCTCCTACGAGCAGTACTTC. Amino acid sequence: CASGDGSSYEQYF. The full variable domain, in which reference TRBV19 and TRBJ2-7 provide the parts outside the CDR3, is DGGITQSPKYLFRKEGQNVTLSCEQNLNHDAMYWYRQDPGQGLRLIYYSQIVNDFQKGDIAEGYSVSREKKESFPLTVTSAQKNPTAFYLCASGDGSSYEQYFGPGTRLTVT.

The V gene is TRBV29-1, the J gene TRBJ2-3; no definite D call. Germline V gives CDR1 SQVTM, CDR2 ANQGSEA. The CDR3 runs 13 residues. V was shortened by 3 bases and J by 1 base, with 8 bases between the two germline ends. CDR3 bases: TGCAGCGTTGATCCCGAGGGCACAGATACGCAGTATTTT. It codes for CSVDPEGTDTQYF.

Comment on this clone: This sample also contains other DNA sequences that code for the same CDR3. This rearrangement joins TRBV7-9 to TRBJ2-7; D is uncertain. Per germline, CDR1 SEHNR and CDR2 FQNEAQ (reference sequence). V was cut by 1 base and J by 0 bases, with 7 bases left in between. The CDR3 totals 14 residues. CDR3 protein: CASSLGGVSYEQYF. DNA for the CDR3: TGTGCCAGCAGCTTAGGAGGAGTCTCCTACGAGCAGTACTTC.

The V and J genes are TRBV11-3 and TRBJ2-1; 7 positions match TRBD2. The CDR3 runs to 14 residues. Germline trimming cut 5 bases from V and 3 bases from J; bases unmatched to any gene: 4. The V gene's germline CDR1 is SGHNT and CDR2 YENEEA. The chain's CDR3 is CASSPRTSYNEQFF. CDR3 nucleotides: TGTGCCAGCAGCCCCCGGACTAGCTACAATGAGCAGTTCTTC.

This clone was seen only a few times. DNA for the CDR3: TGTGCCAGCCGGACATTTACCACTGAAGCTTTCTTT. Protein product: CASRTFTTEAFF. V gene TRBV19 combines with J gene TRBJ1-1; D perhaps matches TRBD1 (5 bases). Germline V lookup: CDR1 LNHDA, CDR2 SQIVND (reference sequence). This CDR3 contains 12 residues. Trimming left V 9 bases short and J 4 bases short, with 12 bases between.

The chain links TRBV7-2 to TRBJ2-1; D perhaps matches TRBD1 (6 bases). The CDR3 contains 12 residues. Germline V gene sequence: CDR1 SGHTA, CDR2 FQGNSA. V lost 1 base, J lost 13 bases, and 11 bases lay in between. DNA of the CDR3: TGTGCCAGCAGCTTAGACAGGGACCTTCAGTTCTTC. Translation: CASSLDRDLQFF.

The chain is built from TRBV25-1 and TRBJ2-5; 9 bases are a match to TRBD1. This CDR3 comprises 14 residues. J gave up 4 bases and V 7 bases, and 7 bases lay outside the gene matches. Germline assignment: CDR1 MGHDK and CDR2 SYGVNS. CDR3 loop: CASTGTGTSETQYF. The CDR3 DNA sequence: TGTGCCAGCACAGGGACAGGGACTTCAGAGACCCAGTACTTC.

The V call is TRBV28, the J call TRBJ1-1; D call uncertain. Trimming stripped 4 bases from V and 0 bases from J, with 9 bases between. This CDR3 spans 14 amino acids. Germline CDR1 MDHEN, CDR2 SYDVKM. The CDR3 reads CASSSPSLNTEAFF. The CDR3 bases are TGTGCCAGCAGTTCCCCCAGTCTGAACACTGAAGCTTTCTTT.

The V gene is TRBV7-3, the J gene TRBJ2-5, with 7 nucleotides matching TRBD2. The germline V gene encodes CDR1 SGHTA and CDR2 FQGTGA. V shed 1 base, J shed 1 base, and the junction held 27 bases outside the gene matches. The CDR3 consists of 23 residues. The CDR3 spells CASSLIAMARGRVGVEGQETQYF. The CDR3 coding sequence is TGTGCCAGCAGCTTAATAGCAATGGCCCGTGGGAGGGTAGGAGTTGAGGGCCAAGAGACCCAGTACTTC.

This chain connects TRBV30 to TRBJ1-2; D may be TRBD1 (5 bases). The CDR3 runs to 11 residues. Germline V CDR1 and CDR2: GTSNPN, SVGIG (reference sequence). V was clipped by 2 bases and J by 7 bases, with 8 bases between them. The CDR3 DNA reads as TGTGCCTGGAGTAGGCAGGGTGGCTACACCTTC. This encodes CAWSRQGGYTF.

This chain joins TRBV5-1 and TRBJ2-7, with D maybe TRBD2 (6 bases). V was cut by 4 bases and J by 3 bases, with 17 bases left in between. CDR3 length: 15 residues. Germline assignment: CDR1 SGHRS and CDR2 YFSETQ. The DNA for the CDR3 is TGCGCCAGCAGCCCCCTAATGGGAGGCGGCTACGAGCAGTACTTC. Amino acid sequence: CASSPLMGGGYEQYF.

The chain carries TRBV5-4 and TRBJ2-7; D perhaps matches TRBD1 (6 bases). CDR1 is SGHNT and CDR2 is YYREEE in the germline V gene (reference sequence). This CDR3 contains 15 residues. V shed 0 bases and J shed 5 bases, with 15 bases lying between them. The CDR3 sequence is CASSLVGALRNEQYF. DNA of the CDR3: TGTGCCAGCAGCTTGGTGGGGGCCCTTAGGAACGAGCAGTACTTC.

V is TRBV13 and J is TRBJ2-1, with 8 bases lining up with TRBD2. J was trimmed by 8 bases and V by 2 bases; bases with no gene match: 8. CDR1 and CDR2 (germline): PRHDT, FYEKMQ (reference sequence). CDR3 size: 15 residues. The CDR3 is CASSLTGGPKDEQFF. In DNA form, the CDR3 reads TGTGCCAGCAGCTTAACGGGAGGGCCTAAGGATGAGCAGTTCTTC.